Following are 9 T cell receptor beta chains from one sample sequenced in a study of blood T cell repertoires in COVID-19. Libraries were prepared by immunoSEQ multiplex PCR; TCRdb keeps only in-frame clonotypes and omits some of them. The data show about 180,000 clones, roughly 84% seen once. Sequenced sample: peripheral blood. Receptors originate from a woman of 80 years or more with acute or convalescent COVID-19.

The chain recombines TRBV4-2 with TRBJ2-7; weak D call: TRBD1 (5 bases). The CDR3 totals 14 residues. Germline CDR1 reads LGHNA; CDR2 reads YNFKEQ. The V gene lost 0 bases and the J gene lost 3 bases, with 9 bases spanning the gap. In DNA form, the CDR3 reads TGTGCCAGCAGCCAAGAGCGACAGATCTACGAGCAGTACTTC. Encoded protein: CASSQERQIYEQYF.

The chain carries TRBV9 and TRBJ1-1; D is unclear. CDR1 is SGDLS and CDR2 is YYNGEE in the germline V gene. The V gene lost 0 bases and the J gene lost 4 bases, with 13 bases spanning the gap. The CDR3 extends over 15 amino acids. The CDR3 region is CASSVAGEGFTEAFF. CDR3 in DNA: TGTGCCAGCAGCGTAGCGGGTGAGGGATTCACTGAAGCTTTCTTT.

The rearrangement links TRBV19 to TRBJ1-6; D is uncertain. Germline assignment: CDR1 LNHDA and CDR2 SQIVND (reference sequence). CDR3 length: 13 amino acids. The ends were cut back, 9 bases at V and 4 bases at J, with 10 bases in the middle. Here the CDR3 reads CARRESYNSPLHF. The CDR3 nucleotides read TGTGCCAGACGGGAGAGTTATAATTCACCCCTCCACTTT.

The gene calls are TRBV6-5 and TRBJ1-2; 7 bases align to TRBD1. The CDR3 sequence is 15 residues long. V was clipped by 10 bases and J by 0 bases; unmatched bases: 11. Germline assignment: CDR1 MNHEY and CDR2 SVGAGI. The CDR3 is CATYRGTASNYGYTF. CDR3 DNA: TGTGCCACCTACAGGGGCACCGCTTCTAACTATGGCTACACCTTC.

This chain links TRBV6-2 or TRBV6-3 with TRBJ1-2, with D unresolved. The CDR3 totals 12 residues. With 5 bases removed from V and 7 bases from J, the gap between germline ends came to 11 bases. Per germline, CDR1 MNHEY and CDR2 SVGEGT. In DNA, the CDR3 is TGTGCCAGCAGTACTACAGAGGGTGGCTACACCTTC. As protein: CASSTTEGGYTF.

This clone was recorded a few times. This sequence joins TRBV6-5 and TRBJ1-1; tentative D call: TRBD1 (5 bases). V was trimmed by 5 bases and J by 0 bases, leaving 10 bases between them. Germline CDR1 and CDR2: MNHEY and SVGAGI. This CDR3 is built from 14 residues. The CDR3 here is CASSLRAVNTEAFF. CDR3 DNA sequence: TGTGCCAGCAGTCTCAGGGCTGTGAACACTGAAGCTTTCTTT.

This CDR3 is CASSVVGLAGPGEQFF. The CDR3 nucleotides are TGTGCCAGCAGCGTAGTGGGACTAGCGGGACCGGGTGAGCAGTTCTTC. This sequence joins TRBV7-2 and TRBJ2-1; the match to TRBD2 covers 13 bases. Germline trimming cut 5 bases from V and 9 bases from J; bases unmatched to any gene: 10. From germline, CDR1 is SGHTA and CDR2 FQGNSA. The CDR3 spans 16 residues. Variable domain in full (rest from reference TRBV7-2 and TRBJ2-1): GAGVSQSPSNKVTEKGKDVELRCDPISGHTALYWYRQSLGQGLEFLIYFQGNSAPDKSGLPSDRFSAERTGGSVSTLTIQRTQQEDSAVYLCASSVVGLAGPGEQFFGPGTRLTVL.

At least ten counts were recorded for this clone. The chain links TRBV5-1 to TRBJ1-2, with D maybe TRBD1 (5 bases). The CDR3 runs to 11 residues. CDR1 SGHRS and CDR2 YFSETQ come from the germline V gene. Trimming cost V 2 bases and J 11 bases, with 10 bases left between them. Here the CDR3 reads CASSFGGEYTF. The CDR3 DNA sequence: TGCGCCAGCAGCTTTGGGGGGGAGTACACCTTC. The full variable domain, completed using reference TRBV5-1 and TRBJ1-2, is KAGVTQTPRYLIKTRGQQVTLSCSPISGHRSVSWYQQTPGQGLQFLFEYFSETQRNKGNFPGRFSGRQFSNSRSEMNVSTLELGDSALYLCASSFGGEYTFGSGTRLTVV.

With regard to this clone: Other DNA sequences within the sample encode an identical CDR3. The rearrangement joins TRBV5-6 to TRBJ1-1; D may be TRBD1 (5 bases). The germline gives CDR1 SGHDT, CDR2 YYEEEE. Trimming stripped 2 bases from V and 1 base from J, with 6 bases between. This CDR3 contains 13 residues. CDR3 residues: CASSLDRNTEAFF. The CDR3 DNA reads TGTGCCAGCAGCTTAGACAGGAACACTGAAGCTTTCTTT.